This T cell receptor beta chain was recovered during a study of blood T cell repertoires in COVID-19. Sequencing used immunoSEQ multiplex PCR; TCRdb keeps in-frame clones, though not all of them. Among fewer than 60,000 clones listed, approximately 85% were seen once. The CDR3 length is 15 residues. Germline lookup yields CDR1 SGHTA and CDR2 FQGNSA. V was trimmed by 8 bases and J by 2 bases, leaving 16 bases between them. This sequence was found in a woman older than 75 with acute or convalescent COVID-19. Sample: peripheral blood. The gene calls are TRBV7-2 and TRBJ1-5; D is undetermined. The CDR3 reads CASGYGDFGNQPQHF. DNA of the CDR3: TGTGCCAGCGGCTACGGGGATTTCGGCAATCAGCCCCAGCATTTT.